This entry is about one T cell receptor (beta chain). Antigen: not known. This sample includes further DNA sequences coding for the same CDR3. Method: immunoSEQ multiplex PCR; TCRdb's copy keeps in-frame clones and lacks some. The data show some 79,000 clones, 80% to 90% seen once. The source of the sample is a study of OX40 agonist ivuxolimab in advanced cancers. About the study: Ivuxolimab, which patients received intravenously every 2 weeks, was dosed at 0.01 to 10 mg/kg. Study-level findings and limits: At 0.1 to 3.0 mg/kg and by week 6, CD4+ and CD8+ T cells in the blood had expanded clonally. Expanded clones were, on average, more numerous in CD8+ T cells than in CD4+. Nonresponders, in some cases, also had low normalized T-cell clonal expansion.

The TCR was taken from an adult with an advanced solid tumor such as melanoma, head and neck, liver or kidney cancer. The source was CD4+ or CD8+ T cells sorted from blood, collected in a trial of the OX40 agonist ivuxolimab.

This CDR3 is CASSPGATNEKLFF. CDR3 sequence (DNA): TGTGCCAGCTCCCCCGGAGCAACTAATGAAAAACTGTTTTTT. V gene TRBV18 combines with J gene TRBJ1-4; unclear D gene. This CDR3 spans 14 amino acids. The ends were cut back, 6 bases at V and 0 bases at J, with 8 bases in the middle. Germline V CDR1 and CDR2: KGHSH, LQKENI.